The clone carrying this T cell receptor (beta chain) was counted a few times. V was pared by 2 bases and J by 2 bases, with 15 bases between. Germline lookup yields CDR1 KGHSH and CDR2 LQKENI. This CDR3 spans 16 amino acids. Using its own MiXCR run on the RACE reads, TCRdb lists one record per CDR3 protein. Among some 38,000 distinct CDR3 sequences listed, approximately 7.6% were seen once. This record comes from a study of human T cells and chemical hapten exposure. As for time point: pre-sensitization, week 0. Treatment reported: therapeutic diphenylcyclopropenone sensitization with weekly scalp DPC.

The input for sequencing was whole blood, taken in connection with sensitization to the hapten diphenylcyclopropenone (DPC). This chain links TRBV18 with TRBJ1-1; unclear D gene. The clonotype comes from a woman in her 50s with alopecia areata. Some clones in this sample may be carry-over from other donors' samples. DNA for the CDR3: TGTGCCAGCTCACCATTGGAATCGAAGAGAAACACTGAAGCTTTCTTT. This gives the protein CASSPLESKRNTEAFF.